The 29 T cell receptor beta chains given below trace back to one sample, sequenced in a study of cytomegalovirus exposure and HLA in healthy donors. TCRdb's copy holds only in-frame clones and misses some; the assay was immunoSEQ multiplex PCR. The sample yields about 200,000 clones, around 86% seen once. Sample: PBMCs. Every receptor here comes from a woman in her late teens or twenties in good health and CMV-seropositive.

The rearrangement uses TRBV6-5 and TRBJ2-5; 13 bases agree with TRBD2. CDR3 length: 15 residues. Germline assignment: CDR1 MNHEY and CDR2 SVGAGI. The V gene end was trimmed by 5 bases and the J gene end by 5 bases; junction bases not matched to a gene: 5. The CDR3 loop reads CASSRTSGRSETQYF. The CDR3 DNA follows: TGTGCCAGCAGTCGGACTAGCGGGAGATCGGAGACCCAGTACTTC.

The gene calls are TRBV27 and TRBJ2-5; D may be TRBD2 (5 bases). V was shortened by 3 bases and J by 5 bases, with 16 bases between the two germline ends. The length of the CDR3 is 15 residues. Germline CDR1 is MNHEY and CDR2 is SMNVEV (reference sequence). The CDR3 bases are TGTGCCAGCAGTTTCGGATCGGGATCGGGGGAGACCCAGTACTTC. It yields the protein CASSFGSGSGETQYF.

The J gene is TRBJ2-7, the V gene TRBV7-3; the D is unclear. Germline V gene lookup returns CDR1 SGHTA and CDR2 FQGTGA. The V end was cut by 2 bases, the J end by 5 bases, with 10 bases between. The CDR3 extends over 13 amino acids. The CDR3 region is CASSLPPSDEQYF. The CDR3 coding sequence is TGTGCCAGCAGCTTACCTCCCAGCGACGAGCAGTACTTC.

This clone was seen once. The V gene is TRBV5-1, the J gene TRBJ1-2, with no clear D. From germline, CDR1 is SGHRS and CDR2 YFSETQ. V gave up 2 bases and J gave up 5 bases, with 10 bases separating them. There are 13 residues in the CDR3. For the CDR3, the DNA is TGCGCCAGCAGCTTCTACAGTGGGTATGGCTACACCTTC. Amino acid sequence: CASSFYSGYGYTF.

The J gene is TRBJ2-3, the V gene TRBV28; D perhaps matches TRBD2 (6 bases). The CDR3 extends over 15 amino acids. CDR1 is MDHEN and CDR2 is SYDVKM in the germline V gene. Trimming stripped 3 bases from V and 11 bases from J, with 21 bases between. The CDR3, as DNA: TGTGCCAGCAGTTTGCCCTCGGGGGAGGCCCCAGGGCAGTATTTT. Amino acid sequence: CASSLPSGEAPGQYF.

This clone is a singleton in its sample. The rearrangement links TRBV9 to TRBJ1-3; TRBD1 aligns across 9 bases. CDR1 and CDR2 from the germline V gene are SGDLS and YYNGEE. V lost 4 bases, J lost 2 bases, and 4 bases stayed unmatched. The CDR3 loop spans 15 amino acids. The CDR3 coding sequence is TGTGCCAGCAGCCCCACAGGGGGCCCTGGAAACACCATATATTTT. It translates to CASSPTGGPGNTIYF.

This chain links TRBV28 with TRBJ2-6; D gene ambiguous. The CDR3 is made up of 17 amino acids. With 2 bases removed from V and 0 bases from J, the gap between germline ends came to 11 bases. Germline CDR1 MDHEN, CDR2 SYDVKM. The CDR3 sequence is CASSLSITSSGANVLTF. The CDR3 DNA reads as TGTGCCAGCAGTTTAAGCATCACGAGCTCTGGGGCCAACGTCCTGACTTTC.

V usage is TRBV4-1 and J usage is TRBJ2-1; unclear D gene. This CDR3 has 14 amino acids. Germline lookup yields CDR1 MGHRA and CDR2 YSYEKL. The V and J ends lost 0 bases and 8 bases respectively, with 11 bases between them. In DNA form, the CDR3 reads TGCGCCAGCAGCCAAGATCTTTATTTCGATGAGCAGTTCTTC. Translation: CASSQDLYFDEQFF.

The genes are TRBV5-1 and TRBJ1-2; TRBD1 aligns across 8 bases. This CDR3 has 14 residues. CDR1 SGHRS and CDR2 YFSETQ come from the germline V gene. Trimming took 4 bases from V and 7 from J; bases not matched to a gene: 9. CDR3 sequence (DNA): TGCGCCAGCAGCCAAGACAGGGGTTCGGGTGGCTACACCTTC. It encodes CASSQDRGSGGYTF.

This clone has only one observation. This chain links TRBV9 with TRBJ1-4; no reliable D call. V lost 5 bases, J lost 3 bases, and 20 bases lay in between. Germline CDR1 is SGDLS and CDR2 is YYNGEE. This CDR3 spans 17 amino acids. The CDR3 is CASSATAKGRPNEKLFF. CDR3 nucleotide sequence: TGTGCCAGCAGTGCAACAGCAAAAGGTAGACCTAATGAAAAACTGTTTTTT.

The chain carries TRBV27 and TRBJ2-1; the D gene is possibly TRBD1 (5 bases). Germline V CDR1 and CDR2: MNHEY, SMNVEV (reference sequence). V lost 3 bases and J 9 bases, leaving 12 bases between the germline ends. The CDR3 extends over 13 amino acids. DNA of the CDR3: TGTGCCAGCAGTTTTCTAGGGGTCGGTGAGCAGTTCTTC. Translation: CASSFLGVGEQFF.

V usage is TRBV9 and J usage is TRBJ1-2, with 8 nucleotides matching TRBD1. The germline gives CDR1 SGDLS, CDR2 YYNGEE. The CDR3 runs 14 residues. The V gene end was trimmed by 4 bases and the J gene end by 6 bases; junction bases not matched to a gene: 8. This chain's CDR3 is CASSNLDRADGYTF. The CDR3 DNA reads TGTGCCAGCAGCAACCTGGACAGGGCTGATGGCTACACCTTC.

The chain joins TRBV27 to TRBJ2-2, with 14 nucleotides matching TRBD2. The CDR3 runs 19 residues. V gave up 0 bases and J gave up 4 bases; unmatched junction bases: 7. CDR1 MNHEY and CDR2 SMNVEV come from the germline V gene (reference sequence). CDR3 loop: CASSLSGLAGVWGTGELFF. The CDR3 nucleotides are TGTGCCAGCAGTTTATCGGGACTAGCGGGAGTCTGGGGCACCGGGGAGCTGTTTTTT.

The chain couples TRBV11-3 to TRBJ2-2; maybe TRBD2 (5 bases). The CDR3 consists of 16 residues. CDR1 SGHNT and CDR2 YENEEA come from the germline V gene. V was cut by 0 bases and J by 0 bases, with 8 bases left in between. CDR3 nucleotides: TGTGCCAGCAGCTTAGAGGTCGGGGCGAACACCGGGGAGCTGTTTTTT. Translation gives CASSLEVGANTGELFF. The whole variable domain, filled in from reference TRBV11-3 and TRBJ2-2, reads EAGVVQSPRYKIIEKKQPVAFWCNPISGHNTLYWYLQNLGQGPELLIRYENEEAVDDSQLPKDRFSAERLKGVDSTLKIQPAELGDSAVYLCASSLEVGANTGELFFGEGSRLTVL.

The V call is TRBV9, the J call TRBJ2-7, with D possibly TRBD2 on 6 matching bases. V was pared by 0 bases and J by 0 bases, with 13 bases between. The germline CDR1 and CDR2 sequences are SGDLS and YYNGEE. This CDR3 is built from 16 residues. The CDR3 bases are TGTGCCAGCAGCGTAGCGGGCGGGATTAGCTCCTACGAGCAGTACTTC. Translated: CASSVAGGISSYEQYF.

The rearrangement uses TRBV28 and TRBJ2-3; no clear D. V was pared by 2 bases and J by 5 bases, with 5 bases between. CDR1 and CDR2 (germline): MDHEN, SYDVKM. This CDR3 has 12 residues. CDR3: CASSLNRDTQYF. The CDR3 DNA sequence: TGTGCCAGCAGTTTAAATAGAGATACGCAGTATTTT.

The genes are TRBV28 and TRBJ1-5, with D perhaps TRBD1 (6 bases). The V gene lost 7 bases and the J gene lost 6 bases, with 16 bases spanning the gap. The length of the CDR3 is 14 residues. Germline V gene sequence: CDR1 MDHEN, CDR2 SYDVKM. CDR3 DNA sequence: TGTGCCAGCACCGGGACAAGAGGTTCTCAGCCCCAGCATTTT. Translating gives CASTGTRGSQPQHF.

The CDR3, as DNA: TGCGCCAGCAGCCATCTCAGGCCGAACATTCAGTACTTC. Translation gives CASSHLRPNIQYF. The genes are TRBV4-1 and TRBJ2-4; no clear D gene. CDR1 and CDR2 from the germline V gene are MGHRA and YSYEKL. Trimming took off 3 bases at V and 7 bases at J, with 10 bases between the two ends. This CDR3 is built from 13 residues.

The CDR3 here is CASSLVTGGSHGELFF. Written as DNA, the CDR3 is TGTGCCAGCAGCTTAGTTACGGGAGGGTCGCACGGGGAGCTGTTTTTT. This rearrangement joins TRBV7-9 to TRBJ2-2; 8 nucleotides match TRBD2. The CDR3 consists of 16 residues. Germline V gene lookup returns CDR1 SEHNR and CDR2 FQNEAQ (reference sequence). V dropped 1 base and J dropped 7; count of bases not matched to a gene: 8.

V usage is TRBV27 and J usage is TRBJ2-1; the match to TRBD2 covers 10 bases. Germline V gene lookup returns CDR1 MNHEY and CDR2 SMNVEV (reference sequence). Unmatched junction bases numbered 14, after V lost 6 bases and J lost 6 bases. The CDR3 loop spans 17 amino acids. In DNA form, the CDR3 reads TGTGCCAGCAGCCTGGGACACCCGAGCGGGAGGGGCAATGAGCAGTTCTTC. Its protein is CASSLGHPSGRGNEQFF.

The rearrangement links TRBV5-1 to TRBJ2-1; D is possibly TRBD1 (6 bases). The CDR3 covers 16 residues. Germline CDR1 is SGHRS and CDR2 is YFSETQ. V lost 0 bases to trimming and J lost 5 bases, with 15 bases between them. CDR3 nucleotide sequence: TGCGCCAGCAGCTTGGAGGCAAGGGGGTTGGACAATGAGCAGTTCTTC. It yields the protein CASSLEARGLDNEQFF.

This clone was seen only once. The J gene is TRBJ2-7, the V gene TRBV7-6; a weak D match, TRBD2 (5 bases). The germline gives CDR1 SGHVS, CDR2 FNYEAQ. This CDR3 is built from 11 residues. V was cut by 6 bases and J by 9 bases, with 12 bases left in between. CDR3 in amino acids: CASSLGAGQYF. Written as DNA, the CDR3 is TGTGCCAGCAGTTTGGGTGCGGGGCAGTACTTC. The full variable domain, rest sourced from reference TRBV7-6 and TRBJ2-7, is GAGVSQSPRYKVTKRGQDVALRCDPISGHVSLYWYRQALGQGPEFLTYFNYEAQQDKSGLPNDRFSAERPEGSISTLTIQRTEQRDSAMYRCASSLGAGQYFGPGTRLTVT.

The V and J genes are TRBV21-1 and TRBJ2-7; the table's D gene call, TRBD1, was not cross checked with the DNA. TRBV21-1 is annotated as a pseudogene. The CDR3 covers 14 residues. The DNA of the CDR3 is TGTGCCAGCAGCAGCCAGGGGAGCGCCTACGAGCAGTACTTC. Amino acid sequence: CASSSQGSAYEQYF.

The CDR3 spells CAWSPGTQGGETQYF. The CDR3 DNA follows: TGTGCCTGGAGTCCCGGGACTCAGGGCGGGGAGACCCAGTACTTC. This chain uses TRBV30 with TRBJ2-5; the D gene is possibly TRBD2 (6 bases). The CDR3 totals 15 residues. Germline CDR1 reads GTSNPN; CDR2 reads SVGIG (reference sequence). The V end lost 2 bases, the J end lost 5 bases, and 18 bases lay between the germline ends. Variable domain in full (rest from reference TRBV30 and TRBJ2-5): SQTIHQWPATLVQPVGSPLSLECTVEGTSNPNLYWYRQAAGRGLQLLFYSVGIGQISSEVPQNLSASRPQDRQFILSSKKLLLSDSGFYLCAWSPGTQGGETQYFGPGTRLLVL.

The CDR3 reads CASSQAGGLPYEQYF. In nucleotides, the CDR3 is TGTGCCAGCAGTCAAGCGGGGGGATTACCCTACGAGCAGTACTTC. The chain carries TRBV27 and TRBJ2-7; 9 nucleotides line up with TRBD2. CDR1 and CDR2 (germline): MNHEY, SMNVEV (reference sequence). The length of the CDR3 is 15 residues. Trimming removed 5 bases from V and 2 bases from J; junction bases left unmatched: 7.

The CDR3 DNA is TGTGCCAGCAGCTCCCCGGCCCACACACTAAACACCGGGGAGCTGTTTTTT. This sequence encodes CASSSPAHTLNTGELFF. The chain uses TRBV9 and TRBJ2-2; D unclear. The germline CDR1 and CDR2 sequences are SGDLS and YYNGEE. The CDR3 spans 17 residues. Trimming removed 4 bases at V and 2 bases at J, with 18 bases between. The full variable domain, completed using reference TRBV9 and TRBJ2-2, is DSGVTQTPKHLITATGQRVTLRCSPRSGDLSVYWYQQSLDQGLQFLIQYYNGEERAKGNILERFSAQQFPDLHSELNLSSLELGDSALYFCASSSPAHTLNTGELFFGEGSRLTVL.

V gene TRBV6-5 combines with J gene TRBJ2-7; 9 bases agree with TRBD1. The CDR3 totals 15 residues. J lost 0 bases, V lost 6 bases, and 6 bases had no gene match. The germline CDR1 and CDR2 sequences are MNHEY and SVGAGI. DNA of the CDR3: TGTGCCAGCAGCAGGACAGGGGCCAACTCCTACGAGCAGTACTTC. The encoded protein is CASSRTGANSYEQYF.

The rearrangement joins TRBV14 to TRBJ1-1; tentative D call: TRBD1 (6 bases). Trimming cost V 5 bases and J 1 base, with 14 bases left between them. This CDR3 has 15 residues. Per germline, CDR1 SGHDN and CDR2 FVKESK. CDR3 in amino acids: CASSLRPRGNTEAFF. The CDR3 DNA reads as TGTGCCAGCAGCTTGCGCCCCAGGGGGAACACTGAAGCTTTCTTT.

The chain's CDR3 is CSVEDWRDNEQFF. The CDR3 DNA sequence: TGCAGCGTTGAAGATTGGCGGGACAATGAGCAGTTCTTC. This chain links TRBV29-1 with TRBJ2-1, with D possibly matching TRBD2 (5 bases). Germline V gene lookup returns CDR1 SQVTM and CDR2 ANQGSEA. This CDR3 region has 13 residues. The ends were cut back, 0 bases at V and 5 bases at J, with 8 bases in the middle.